The TCR beta chain described here comes from a study of blood T cell repertoires in COVID-19. Study background: The United States, Italy and Spain were the sources of the acute and convalescent COVID-19 samples.

Under the authors' procedure: How many nucleated cells were present was estimated from reference gene primer amplification. Method: immunoSEQ multiplex PCR; TCRdb's copy keeps in-frame clones and lacks some. V and J calls and clone size are those listed in that table; D and trimming were worked out from the DNA. Of about 46,000 clones in the sample, over 70% are singletons; the top ten hold approximately 6%. With 2 bases clipped from V and 1 base from J, the junction kept 5 bases outside the gene matches. The CDR3 is made up of 16 amino acids. Germline assignment: CDR1 MNHEY and CDR2 SMNVEV (reference sequence).

The chain couples TRBV27 to TRBJ2-3; 8 bases are shared with TRBD2. The sequencing input was peripheral blood. The sequence was obtained from a woman aged 80 or older with acute or convalescent COVID-19. CDR3 protein: CASSLTAGGGTDTQYF. The CDR3 coding sequence is TGTGCCAGCAGTTTAACCGCGGGGGGAGGCACAGATACGCAGTATTTT.